This is a list of T cell receptor beta chains from one sample in a study of post-analysis software for immune sequencing data. One entry per CDR3 protein results from TCRdb running MiXCR on the PCR reads. This table holds around 770,000 distinct CDR3 sequences, about half found once. The sequenced sample was blood. These receptor sequences come from a girl between 5 and 17 years old with multiple sclerosis. Each CDR3 is given with its conserved first and last residue.

j_call v_call cdr3_aa
TRBJ2-7 TRBV12-3/TRBV12-4 CASSFSRAVYSYEQYF
TRBJ1-6 TRBV11-1 CASTPRGMDSPPHF
TRBJ2-1 TRBV20-1 CRAGRGDEQFF
TRBJ1-2 TRBV2 CASSWTANYGYTF
TRBJ1-6 TRBV12-3/TRBV12-4 CASSPRRSGAPLHF
TRBJ2-3 TRBV12-3/TRBV12-4 CASSSPPAQYF
TRBJ2-3 TRBV7-9 CASSPTGGSDTQYF
TRBJ1-2 TRBV10-3 CAISPGAEGYTF
TRBJ2-3 TRBV7-2 CASSQGEYTDTQYF
TRBJ2-3 TRBV12-3/TRBV12-4 CASRPTRGQTEADTQYF
TRBJ2-5 TRBV6-6 CASSSRPQETQYF
TRBJ2-1 TRBV7-9 CASSPGLPLGEQFF
TRBJ1-4 TRBV29-1 CSVEGPTTNEKLFF
TRBJ1-1 TRBV9 CASSVGQGRAEAFF
TRBJ2-3 TRBV27 CASSLYPLREDADTQYF
TRBJ2-5 TRBV13 CASSLVTSGIKTQYF
TRBJ2-1 TRBV27 CASSPRDSNSYNEQFF
TRBJ2-1 TRBV6-2/TRBV6-3 CASSFLAGEGAYNEQFF
TRBJ2-3 TRBV12-3/TRBV12-4 CASSVGLAGGTDTQYF
TRBJ1-6 TRBV21-1 CASDDRNSPLHF
TRBJ2-1 TRBV7-3 CASSPPGGKNEQFF
TRBJ1-2 TRBV4-3 CASSQTRDRVYGYTF
TRBJ2-1 TRBV29-1 CSVGWTGGNEQFF
TRBJ2-4 TRBV7-3 CASSLGGEENIQYF
TRBJ2-5 TRBV11-2 CASSLVPSGAETQYF
TRBJ2-7 TRBV7-2 CASSRRGRGTGSYEQYF